The 24 T cell receptor beta chains below were found in one sample sequenced in a study of blood T cell repertoires in COVID-19. The table came from immunoSEQ multiplex PCR; TCRdb's copy has only in-frame clones and leaves some out. The table has roughly 240,000 clones, over 80% seen once; the top ten hold about 4.5%. Material: peripheral blood. These receptors were obtained from a man in his 60s who had recovered from COVID-19.

The chain recombines TRBV7-6 with TRBJ1-3; 9 nucleotides agree with TRBD1. V gave up 5 bases and J gave up 6 bases; unmatched junction bases: 5. The CDR3 has 14 residues. Germline V gene lookup returns CDR1 SGHVS and CDR2 FNYEAQ. CDR3 sequence (DNA): TGTGCCAGCAGCCCGGACAGGGGTTCAAACACCATATATTTT. Translation gives CASSPDRGSNTIYF.

The chain couples TRBV19 to TRBJ2-7; the match to TRBD1 covers 7 bases. This CDR3 region has 14 residues. The germline V gene has CDR1 LNHDA and CDR2 SQIVND (reference sequence). Trimming at V came to 5 bases and at J to 4 bases, leaving 8 bases not matched to a gene. The CDR3 protein is CASSGGQPVYEQYF. The CDR3 nucleotides are TGTGCCAGTAGTGGGGGACAGCCGGTTTACGAGCAGTACTTC.

This clone was counted between two and nine times. V usage is TRBV14 and J usage is TRBJ1-3; D is unclear. Between the trimmed V and J ends, which lost 3 bases and 0 bases, there was a span of 15 bases. Germline CDR1 and CDR2: SGHDN and FVKESK. CDR3 size: 17 residues. DNA for the CDR3: TGTGCCAGCAGCCAGGTACCCCGGGGAACCTCTGGAAACACCATATATTTT. Protein: CASSQVPRGTSGNTIYF.

The rearrangement uses TRBV6-5 and TRBJ2-7; TRBD1 agrees at 9 bases. The CDR3 runs 15 residues. V was clipped by 6 bases and J by 2 bases; unmatched bases: 8. Germline CDR1 and CDR2: MNHEY and SVGAGI. CDR3 loop: CASRTTGTGPYEQYF. The CDR3 region has the DNA TGTGCCAGCAGAACAACTGGGACAGGGCCCTACGAGCAGTACTTC.

The rearrangement links TRBV14 to TRBJ1-1; D may be TRBD1 (6 bases). Trimming pared 4 bases from V and 0 bases from J, leaving 12 bases between. In germline, CDR1 is SGHDN, CDR2 FVKESK. The CDR3 contains 15 residues. CDR3 sequence reads: CASSPTRGMNTEAFF. In DNA, the CDR3 is TGTGCCAGCAGCCCAACTAGGGGGATGAACACTGAAGCTTTCTTT.

The rearrangement links TRBV21-1 to TRBJ1-1; the table's D call TRBD1 went unverified against the DNA. TRBV21-1 is flagged as a pseudogene. The CDR3 is made up of 17 amino acids. Written as DNA, the CDR3 is TGTGCCAGCACCCCTGGACAGGGGCGCCATACGGGGACTGAAGCTTTCTTT. Translation: CASTPGQGRHTGTEAFF.

The genes are TRBV7-8 and TRBJ2-4; D is unresolved. This CDR3 contains 13 residues. Germline CDR1 reads SGHVS; CDR2 reads FQNEAQ. With 4 bases removed from V and 3 bases from J, the gap between germline ends came to 7 bases. CDR3 sequence reads: CASSSIVKNIQYF. The CDR3 coding sequence is TGTGCCAGCAGCTCCATAGTCAAAAACATTCAGTACTTC.

The CDR3 reads CATAETGLETQYF. The CDR3 DNA sequence: TGTGCCACCGCAGAGACAGGGCTAGAGACCCAGTACTTC. The chain employs TRBV6-5 and TRBJ2-5; TRBD1 matches at 7 bases. The CDR3 spans 13 residues. The ends lost 10 bases at V and 4 bases at J; junction bases unmatched: 9. The germline V gene encodes CDR1 MNHEY and CDR2 SVGAGI.

J is TRBJ2-2 and V is TRBV2, with D perhaps TRBD2 (5 bases). Looked up from germline, CDR1 is SNHLY and CDR2 is FYNNEI. Trimming pared 4 bases from V and 0 bases from J, leaving 12 bases between. The CDR3 runs 16 residues. The CDR3: CASSAGVPSNTGELFF. CDR3 DNA: TGTGCCAGCAGTGCCGGGGTTCCTTCGAACACCGGGGAGCTGTTTTTT.

As concerns this clone: This sample includes further DNA sequences coding for the same CDR3. V is TRBV5-1 and J is TRBJ1-3; tentative D call: TRBD1 (5 bases). Germline V CDR1 and CDR2: SGHRS, YFSETQ. The CDR3 sequence is 14 residues long. V was pared by 0 bases and J by 3 bases, with 7 bases between. The CDR3 sequence: CASSLAGYGNTIYF. The CDR3 DNA reads as TGCGCCAGCAGCTTGGCAGGGTATGGAAACACCATATATTTT.

This sequence joins TRBV11-1 and TRBJ2-5; TRBD2 agrees at 9 bases. Germline V gene sequence: CDR1 SGHAT, CDR2 FQDESV (reference sequence). The CDR3 runs 15 residues. Unmatched junction bases numbered 6, after V lost 4 bases and J lost 3 bases. CDR3 sequence reads: CASSYVSGSEETQYF. In DNA, the CDR3 is TGTGCCAGCAGCTATGTTAGCGGGAGTGAAGAGACCCAGTACTTC.

This chain links TRBV5-5 with TRBJ2-5; 10 bases agree with TRBD1. The CDR3 length is 16 residues. The V gene's germline CDR1 is SGHKS and CDR2 YYEKEE (reference sequence). Trimming cost V 4 bases and J 2 bases; bases outside gene matches: 8. The CDR3 DNA sequence: TGTGCCAGCAGCAAGGACAGGGGGAGCAAGCAAGAGACCCAGTACTTC. The encoded protein is CASSKDRGSKQETQYF. The whole variable domain, remainder taken from reference TRBV5-5 and TRBJ2-5, is DAGVTQSPTHLIKTRGQQVTLRCSPISGHKSVSWYQQVLGQGPQFIFQYYEKEERGRGNFPDRFSARQFPNYSSELNVNALLLGDSALYLCASSKDRGSKQETQYFGPGTRLLVL.

V usage is TRBV11-3 and J usage is TRBJ2-7, with 10 bases aligning to TRBD1. The CDR3 covers 15 residues. V gave up 6 bases and J gave up 2 bases; unmatched junction bases: 7. In germline, CDR1 is SGHNT, CDR2 YENEEA. CDR3 DNA: TGTGCCAGCAGTAAGACCGGGACAGGGGCCTACGAGCAGTACTTC. It encodes CASSKTGTGAYEQYF.

The chain recombines TRBV15 with TRBJ2-3; 9 nucleotides align to TRBD1. This CDR3 spans 15 amino acids. J gave up 1 base and V 5 bases, and 4 bases lay outside the gene matches. Germline CDR1 and CDR2: LNHNV and YYDKDF (reference sequence). CDR3 in amino acids: CATSPDRGGTDTQYF. Written as DNA, the CDR3 is TGTGCCACCAGCCCTGACAGGGGGGGCACAGATACGCAGTATTTT.

V is TRBV7-9 and J is TRBJ1-4; unclear D gene. Trimming stripped 1 base from V and 7 bases from J, with 13 bases between. CDR3 length: 15 residues. Germline V CDR1 and CDR2: SEHNR, FQNEAQ (reference sequence). CDR3 bases: TGTGCCAGCAGCTTAGGTGGCGGGGTAGTTGAAAAACTGTTTTTT. Protein product: CASSLGGGVVEKLFF.

This rearrangement joins TRBV2 to TRBJ2-7; 7 bases map to TRBD2. Per the germline V gene, CDR1 is SNHLY and CDR2 is FYNNEI. This CDR3 is 14 amino acids long. V shed 3 bases and J 9 bases; nucleotides not matched to a gene: 11. The CDR3 loop reads CASSEGTTAARQYF. Here the CDR3 DNA reads TGTGCCAGCAGTGAGGGGACTACGGCGGCTCGGCAGTACTTC.

The chain employs TRBV5-1 and TRBJ2-5; 9 bases are a match to TRBD1. The J segment lost 4 bases and the V segment lost 4 bases, leaving 8 bases of the junction unmatched. CDR1 and CDR2 from the germline V gene are SGHRS and YFSETQ. The CDR3 has 15 residues. CDR3 in amino acids: CASSATGTGIETQYF. CDR3 bases: TGCGCCAGCAGCGCGACCGGGACAGGGATAGAGACCCAGTACTTC.

The chain links TRBV4-2 to TRBJ1-6, with 7 bases that match TRBD1. The CDR3 covers 16 residues. Germline V gene sequence: CDR1 LGHNA, CDR2 YNFKEQ. Trimming cost V 0 bases and J 6 bases; bases outside gene matches: 5. The CDR3 spells CASSQDPGQRNSPLHF. CDR3 nucleotides: TGTGCCAGCAGCCAAGATCCGGGACAGCGTAATTCACCCCTCCACTTT.

The CDR3 DNA follows: TGCGCCAGCAGCTTGTGGGGCAGGGGCTTGAACACCGGGGAGCTGTTTTTT. Translation gives CASSLWGRGLNTGELFF. The chain couples TRBV5-1 to TRBJ2-2; weak D call: TRBD1 (6 bases). CDR3 length: 17 residues. In germline, CDR1 is SGHRS, CDR2 YFSETQ. The V end was cut by 1 base, the J end by 1 base, with 14 bases between.

V gene TRBV4-1 combines with J gene TRBJ1-3; D is uncertain. There are 16 residues in the CDR3. V lost 3 bases and J 0 bases, leaving 12 bases between the germline ends. CDR1 is MGHRA and CDR2 is YSYEKL in the germline V gene. CDR3 residues: CASSHDLSGSGNTIYF. CDR3 DNA: TGCGCCAGCAGCCATGATCTCTCAGGCTCTGGAAACACCATATATTTT.

This chain's CDR3 is CASSAEQGFEQYF. The DNA of the CDR3 is TGTGCCAGCAGCGCCGAACAGGGTTTCGAGCAGTACTTC. The chain has TRBV7-3 and TRBJ2-7, with a weak D call TRBD1 (6 bases). Germline CDR1 and CDR2: SGHTA and FQGTGA. This CDR3 contains 13 residues. Trimming removed 5 bases from V and 6 bases from J, with 14 bases in between.

This clone has just one count. The junction departs from germline at one end; a sequencing error may be responsible. The chain has TRBV29-1 and TRBJ1-1, with D possibly TRBD1 on 6 matching bases. Per germline, CDR1 SQVTM and CDR2 ANQGSEA. The CDR3 totals 13 residues. The CDR3 region has the DNA TGCAGCGTGGAAGGACAGTTAATGAGAGAAGCTTTCTTT. It specifies CSVEGQLMREAFF.

The CDR3 here is CATGRTGRGNEQFF. CDR3 DNA sequence: TGTGCCACCGGGCGGACAGGGAGGGGGAATGAGCAGTTCTTC. The rearrangement links TRBV24-1 to TRBJ2-1; possible D gene TRBD1, 8 bases. The CDR3 is 14 residues long. The germline V gene encodes CDR1 KGHDR and CDR2 SFDVKD. V lost 9 bases to trimming and J lost 7 bases, with 18 bases between them.

The chain employs TRBV6-6 and TRBJ1-5; D gene unclear. The V gene's germline CDR1 is MNHNY and CDR2 SVGAGI (reference sequence). The CDR3 length is 13 residues. V lost 7 bases and J lost 5, with 12 bases in between. DNA for the CDR3: TGTGCCAGCAAACTCTACGAGGATCAGCCCCAGCATTTT. Translated: CASKLYEDQPQHF.